A single TCR beta chain is shown here with its context. Its antigen is undetermined. Libraries were prepared by immunoSEQ multiplex PCR; TCRdb keeps only in-frame clonotypes and omits some of them. The sample records 100,000 to 120,000 clones, 89% being singletons. After autologous stem cell transplantation all patients relapsed, and prior brentuximab vedotin exposure differed between cohorts. The sample comes from a study of PD-1 blockade in classical Hodgkin lymphoma. Study observations and caveats: Exclusion removed patients who began nivolumab under 1 year after ASCT.

This CDR3 region has 13 residues. V lost 4 bases and J 5 bases, leaving 11 bases between the germline ends. Germline V gives CDR1 MNHNS, CDR2 SASEGT. V and J are TRBV6-1 and TRBJ2-5, with D tentatively TRBD1 (5 bases). The receptor was derived from a human donor with classical Hodgkin lymphoma. The sequencing used peripheral blood mononuclear cells (PBMCs), collected before the second cycle of nivolumab. The CDR3 DNA reads as TGTGCCAGCAGTGCGACAGCCCGGGAGACCCAGTACTTC. The encoded protein is CASSATARETQYF.